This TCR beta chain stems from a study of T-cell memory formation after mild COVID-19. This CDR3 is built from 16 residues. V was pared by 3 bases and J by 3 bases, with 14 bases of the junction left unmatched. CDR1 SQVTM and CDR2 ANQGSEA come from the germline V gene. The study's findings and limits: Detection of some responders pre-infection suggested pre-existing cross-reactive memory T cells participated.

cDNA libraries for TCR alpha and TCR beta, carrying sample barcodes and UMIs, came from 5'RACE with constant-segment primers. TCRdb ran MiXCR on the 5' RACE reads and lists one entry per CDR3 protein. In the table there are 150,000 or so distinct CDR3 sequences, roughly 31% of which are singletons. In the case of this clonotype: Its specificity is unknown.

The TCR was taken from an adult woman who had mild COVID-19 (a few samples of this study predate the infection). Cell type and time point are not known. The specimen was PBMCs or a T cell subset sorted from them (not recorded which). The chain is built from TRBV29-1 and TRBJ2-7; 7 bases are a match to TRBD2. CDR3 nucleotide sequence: TGCAGCGTTGACTGGACGGGCCAGCGGGGTAACTACGAGCAGTACTTC. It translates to CSVDWTGQRGNYEQYF.